The 15 T cell receptor beta chains below were found in one sample sequenced in a study of T cells in Graves' hyperthyroidism and ophthalmopathy. Amplification of TCR beta CDR3 regions was performed using RNA transcripts as template. The primer set for the first-round RT-PCR of the TCR CDR3 was HTBI. TCRdb used MiXCR to reprocess the multiplex PCR reads, holding one entry per CDR3 protein. The repertoire holds 350,000 or so distinct CDR3 sequences, with about a sixth as singletons. Sequenced sample: blood. The origin of the receptors is a woman under 40 with Graves' hyperthyroidism that later progressed to Graves' ophthalmopathy.

V and J are TRBV7-9 and TRBJ1-1; 7 nucleotides match TRBD1. The junction had 7 bases not matched to a gene; V was cut back by 7 bases and J by 8 bases. CDR1 is SEHNR and CDR2 is FQNEAQ in the germline V gene (reference sequence). This CDR3 has 12 residues. CDR3 amino acids: CASTVLGQEAFF. The DNA of the CDR3 is TGTGCCAGCACGGTATTGGGACAGGAAGCTTTCTTT.

The chain is built from TRBV12-3 or TRBV12-4 and TRBJ2-3; D perhaps matches TRBD1 (6 bases). CDR3 length equals 17 residues. Trimming took 6 bases from V and 2 from J, leaving 21 bases between them. This CDR3 is CASSTPPSAGDTDTQYF. The CDR3 nucleotides read TGTGCCAGCAGCACACCTCCCTCGGCAGGGGACACAGATACGCAGTATTTT.

This chain links TRBV28 with TRBJ1-2, with 9 positions matching TRBD1. The V gene end was trimmed by 6 bases and the J gene end by 7 bases; junction bases not matched to a gene: 6. CDR1 and CDR2 (germline): MDHEN, SYDVKM. The CDR3 covers 13 residues. CDR3 amino acids: CASSLQGARGYTF. CDR3 in DNA: TGTGCCAGCAGCCTACAGGGGGCGCGTGGCTACACCTTC.

This chain joins TRBV11-2 and TRBJ1-1, with D perhaps TRBD1 (6 bases). From germline, CDR1 is SGHAT and CDR2 FQNNGV. The length of the CDR3 is 15 residues. V gave up 0 bases and J gave up 0 bases, with 8 bases separating them. In DNA, the CDR3 is TGTGCCAGCAGCTTAGAGGGACACCTGAACACTGAAGCTTTCTTT. It is translated as CASSLEGHLNTEAFF.

The genes are TRBV11-2 and TRBJ2-1; perhaps D is TRBD1 or TRBD2 (5 bases each). The germline V and J ends were trimmed by 5 bases and 2 bases, with 13 bases remaining between them. The CDR3 contains 15 residues. Germline assignment: CDR1 SGHAT and CDR2 FQNNGV. CDR3 residues: CASSLRDATYNEQFF. CDR3 bases: TGTGCCAGCAGCCTCCGGGACGCTACCTACAATGAGCAGTTCTTC. The whole variable domain, remainder taken from reference TRBV11-2 and TRBJ2-1, is EAGVAQSPRYKIIEKRQSVAFWCNPISGHATLYWYQQILGQGPKLLIQFQNNGVVDDSQLPKDRFSAERLKGVDSTLKIQPAKLEDSAVYLCASSLRDATYNEQFFGPGTRLTVL.

In this sample, this clonotype turned up many times. The chain recombines TRBV24-1 with TRBJ2-1, with D possibly TRBD1 on 6 matching bases. The CDR3 totals 17 residues. Germline-derived CDR1 and CDR2 are KGHDR and SFDVKD. Trimming cost V 4 bases and J 0 bases, with 15 bases left between them. CDR3 residues: CATSDLSGTSSYNEQFF. The CDR3 DNA reads as TGTGCCACCAGTGACCTTTCAGGGACAAGCTCCTACAATGAGCAGTTCTTC.

This clonotype occurred many times. The J gene is TRBJ2-1, the V gene TRBV2; TRBD2 matches 12 bases. The CDR3 is made up of 16 amino acids. Trimming removed 2 bases from V and 6 bases from J; junction bases left unmatched: 5. Germline CDR1 and CDR2: SNHLY and FYNNEI. Here the CDR3 DNA reads TGTGCCAGCAGTGAACGGCTAGCGGGGGGGGGCAATGAGCAGTTCTTC. Amino acid sequence: CASSERLAGGGNEQFF. Drawing the rest from reference TRBV2 and TRBJ2-1, the complete variable domain is EPEVTQTPSHQVTQMGQEVILRCVPISNHLYFYWYRQILGQKVEFLVSFYNNEISEKSEIFDDQFSVERPDGSNFTLKIRSTKLEDSAMYFCASSERLAGGGNEQFFGPGTRLTVL.

This clonotype was counted between two and nine times. Here the CDR3 DNA reads TGTGCCAGCAGCGACGACCACGGGGAGAACACTGAAGCTTTCTTT. Its protein product is CASSDDHGENTEAFF. The chain carries TRBV11-3 and TRBJ1-1; no firm D call. The CDR3 length is 15 residues. From germline, CDR1 is SGHNT and CDR2 YENEEA. V shed 5 bases and J shed 1 base, with 14 bases lying between them.

This sequence joins TRBV6-1 and TRBJ2-1; D may be TRBD2 (6 bases). V dropped 3 bases and J dropped 15 bases, with 15 bases sitting between them. This CDR3 has 12 residues. Germline CDR1 and CDR2: MNHNS and SASEGT. The CDR3 DNA sequence: TGTGCCAGCAGTGACTTGGAGGGATTCGCGTTCTTC. Residues: CASSDLEGFAFF.

This clonotype was seen at least ten times. The chain employs TRBV28 and TRBJ2-5; no firm D call. Trimming removed 4 bases at V and 0 bases at J, with 12 bases between. This CDR3 is built from 15 residues. Germline loops: CDR1 MDHEN, CDR2 SYDVKM. As DNA, the CDR3 is TGTGCCAGCAGTTATCCGCCCCCGTACCAAGAGACCCAGTACTTC. This sequence encodes CASSYPPPYQETQYF. The full variable domain, its missing parts supplied by reference TRBV28 and TRBJ2-5, is DVKVTQSSRYLVKRTGEKVFLECVQDMDHENMFWYRQDPGLGLRLIYFSYDVKMKEKGDIPEGYSVSREKKERFSLILESASTNQTSMYLCASSYPPPYQETQYFGPGTRLLVL.

The chain links TRBV20-1 to TRBJ2-1; 8 bases align to TRBD2. CDR1 DFQATT and CDR2 SNEGSKA come from the germline V gene (reference sequence). Unmatched junction bases numbered 3, after V lost 0 bases and J lost 8 bases. CDR3 length equals 13 residues. CDR3 amino acids: CSARDTSGDEQFF. The CDR3 nucleotides read TGCAGTGCTAGAGATACTAGCGGCGATGAGCAGTTCTTC.

A word on this clonotype: This clone may be a read error of a much larger clone one base away. V usage is TRBV20-1 and J usage is TRBJ2-5; a weak D match, TRBD2 (5 bases). Per germline, CDR1 DFQATT and CDR2 SNEGSKA (reference sequence). The CDR3 loop spans 14 amino acids. The CDR3 nucleotides are TGCAGTGCTAGGACTATTATATCGAAAGAGACCCGGTACTTC. Translating gives CSARTIISKETRYF.

V usage is TRBV27 and J usage is TRBJ1-5; D is ambiguous. CDR3 length: 15 residues. Germline V gene sequence: CDR1 MNHEY, CDR2 SMNVEV (reference sequence). Deletions cut 3 bases from V and 0 bases from J, with 9 bases between. The CDR3 DNA is TGTGCCAGCAGTTTGGGCAGCTATAGCAATCAGCCCCAGCATTTT. Amino acids: CASSLGSYSNQPQHF.

The gene calls are TRBV5-1 and TRBJ2-5; a weak D match, TRBD1 (5 bases). The CDR3 is made up of 15 amino acids. Germline CDR1 SGHRS, CDR2 YFSETQ. Trimming removed 1 base at V and 1 base at J, with 11 bases between. The CDR3 DNA reads TGCGCCAGCAGCTTGAGATCCCAGGGCCAAGAGACCCAGTACTTC. Translated, it gives CASSLRSQGQETQYF.

This clonotype was observed many times. In DNA, the CDR3 is TGTGCCAGCAGAAGGGATTGGGCGGGATCAAGCGAGCAGTACTTC. Translated: CASRRDWAGSSEQYF. The V and J genes are TRBV2 and TRBJ2-7; D may be TRBD2 (6 bases). The CDR3 sequence is 15 residues long. CDR1 and CDR2 (germline): SNHLY, FYNNEI. Trimming left V 6 bases short and J 6 bases short, with 21 bases between.